This T cell receptor beta chain was identified in a study of CD8 T cells in Susac syndrome. It was with random hexamers that about 0.45 to 1 ug RNA was reverse transcribed. TCRdb re-called the immunoSEQ multiplex PCR reads with MiXCR, one entry per CDR3 protein. The sample gives 200,000 to 300,000 distinct CDR3 sequences, 90% to 96% of which show up once; roughly 0.1% is in the top ten. Trimming removed 1 base from V and 12 bases from J, with 13 bases in between. This CDR3 is 13 amino acids long. The germline CDR1 and CDR2 sequences are SGHTA and FQGNSA. The diagnostic criteria were recently defined, and patients with Susac syndrome met them for definite or probable disease.

V gene TRBV7-2 combines with J gene TRBJ2-1; TRBD1 is a possible D gene (6 bases). Input material: CD4+ T cells from PBMCs. This receptor was obtained from a human donor with Susac syndrome. CDR3 loop: CASSLDRVASQFF. CDR3 coding DNA: TGTGCCAGCAGCTTAGACAGGGTTGCTTCGCAGTTCTTC.